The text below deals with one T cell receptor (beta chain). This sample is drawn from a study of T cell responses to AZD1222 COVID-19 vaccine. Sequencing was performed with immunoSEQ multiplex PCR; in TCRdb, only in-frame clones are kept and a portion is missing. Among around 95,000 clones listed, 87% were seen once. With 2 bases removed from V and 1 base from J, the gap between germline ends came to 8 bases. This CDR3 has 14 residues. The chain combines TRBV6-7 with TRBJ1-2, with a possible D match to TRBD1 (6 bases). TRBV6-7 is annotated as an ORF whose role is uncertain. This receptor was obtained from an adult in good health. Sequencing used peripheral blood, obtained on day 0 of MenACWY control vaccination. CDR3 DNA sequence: TGTGCCAGCAGTTACGGGGGCCTTAACTATGGCTACACCTTC. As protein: CASSYGGLNYGYTF.